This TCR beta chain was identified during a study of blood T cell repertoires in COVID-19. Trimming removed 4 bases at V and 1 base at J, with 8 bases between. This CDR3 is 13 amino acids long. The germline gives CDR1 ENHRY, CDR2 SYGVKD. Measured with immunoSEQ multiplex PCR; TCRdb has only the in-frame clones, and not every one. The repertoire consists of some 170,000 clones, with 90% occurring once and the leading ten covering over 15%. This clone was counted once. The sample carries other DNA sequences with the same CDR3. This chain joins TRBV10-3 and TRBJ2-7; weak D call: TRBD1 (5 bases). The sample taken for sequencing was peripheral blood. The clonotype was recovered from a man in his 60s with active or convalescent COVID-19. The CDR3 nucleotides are TGTGCCATCAGTGTGCAGGGTTCCTACGAGCAGTACTTC. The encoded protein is CAISVQGSYEQYF.